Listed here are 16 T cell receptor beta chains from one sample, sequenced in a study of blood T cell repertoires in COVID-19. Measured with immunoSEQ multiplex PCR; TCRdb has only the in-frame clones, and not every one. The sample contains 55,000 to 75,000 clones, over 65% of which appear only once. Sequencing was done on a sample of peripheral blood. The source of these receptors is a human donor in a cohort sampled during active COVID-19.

CDR3 in DNA: TGTGCCACCGACCTTGGACTCGGCACTGAAGCTTTCTTT. Its protein is CATDLGLGTEAFF. This sequence joins TRBV28 and TRBJ1-1, with D unclear. Trimming removed 10 bases from V and 4 bases from J, with 16 bases in between. Germline V gene sequence: CDR1 MDHEN, CDR2 SYDVKM. The CDR3 loop spans 13 amino acids. Based on the CDR3 plus reference TRBV28 and TRBJ1-1, the full variable domain is DVKVTQSSRYLVKRTGEKVFLECVQDMDHENMFWYRQDPGLGLRLIYFSYDVKMKEKGDIPEGYSVSREKKERFSLILESASTNQTSMYLCATDLGLGTEAFFGQGTRLTVV.

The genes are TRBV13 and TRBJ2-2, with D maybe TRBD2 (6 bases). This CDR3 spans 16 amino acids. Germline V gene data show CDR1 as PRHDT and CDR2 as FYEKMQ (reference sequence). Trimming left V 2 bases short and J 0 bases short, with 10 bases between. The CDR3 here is CASSLLPSANTGELFF. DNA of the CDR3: TGTGCCAGCAGCTTACTCCCTAGCGCGAACACCGGGGAGCTGTTTTTT.

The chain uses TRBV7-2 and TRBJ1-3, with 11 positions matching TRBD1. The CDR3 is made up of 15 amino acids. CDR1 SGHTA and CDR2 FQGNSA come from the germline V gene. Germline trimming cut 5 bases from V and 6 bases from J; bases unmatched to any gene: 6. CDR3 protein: CASSPRTGGTNTIYF. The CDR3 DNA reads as TGTGCCAGCAGCCCAAGGACAGGGGGCACAAACACCATATATTTT.

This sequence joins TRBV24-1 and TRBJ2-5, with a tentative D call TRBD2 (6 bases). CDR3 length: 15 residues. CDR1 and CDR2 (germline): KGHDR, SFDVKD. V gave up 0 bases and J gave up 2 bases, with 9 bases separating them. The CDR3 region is CATSDLGRGQETQYF. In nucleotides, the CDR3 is TGTGCCACCAGTGATTTGGGGCGGGGACAAGAGACCCAGTACTTC.

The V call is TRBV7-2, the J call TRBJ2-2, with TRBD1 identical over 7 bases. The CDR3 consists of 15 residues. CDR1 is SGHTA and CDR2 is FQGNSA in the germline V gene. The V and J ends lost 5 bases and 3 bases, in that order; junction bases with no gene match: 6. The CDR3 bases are TGTGCCAGCAGCCTGGCAGGGGGTTACACCGGGGAGCTGTTTTTT. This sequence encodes CASSLAGGYTGELFF.

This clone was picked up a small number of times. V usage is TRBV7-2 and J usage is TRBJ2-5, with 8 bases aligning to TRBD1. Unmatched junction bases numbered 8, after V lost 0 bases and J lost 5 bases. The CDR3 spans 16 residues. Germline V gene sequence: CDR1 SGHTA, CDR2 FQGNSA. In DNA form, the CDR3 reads TGTGCCAGCAGCTTAGCTCGACAGGGGACGGCGGAGACCCAGTACTTC. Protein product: CASSLARQGTAETQYF.

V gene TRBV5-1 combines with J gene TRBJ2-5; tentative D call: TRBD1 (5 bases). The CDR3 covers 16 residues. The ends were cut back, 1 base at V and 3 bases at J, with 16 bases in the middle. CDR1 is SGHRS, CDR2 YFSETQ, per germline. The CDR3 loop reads CASSLMPTGAKETQYF. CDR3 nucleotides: TGCGCCAGCAGCTTGATGCCTACAGGCGCCAAAGAGACCCAGTACTTC.

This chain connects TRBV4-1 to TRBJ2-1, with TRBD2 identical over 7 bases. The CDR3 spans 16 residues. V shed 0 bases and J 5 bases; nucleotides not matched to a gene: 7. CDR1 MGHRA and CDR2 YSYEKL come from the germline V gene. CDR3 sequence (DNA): TGCGCCAGCAGCCAAGATCTTCCTAGCGGTAACAATGAGCAGTTCTTC. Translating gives CASSQDLPSGNNEQFF.

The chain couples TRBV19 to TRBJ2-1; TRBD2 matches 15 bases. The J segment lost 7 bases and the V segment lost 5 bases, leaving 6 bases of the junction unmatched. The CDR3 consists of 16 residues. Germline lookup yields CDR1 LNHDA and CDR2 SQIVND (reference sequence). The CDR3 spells CASSGLAGGPGNEQFF. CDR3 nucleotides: TGTGCCAGTAGTGGACTAGCGGGGGGGCCGGGTAATGAGCAGTTCTTC.

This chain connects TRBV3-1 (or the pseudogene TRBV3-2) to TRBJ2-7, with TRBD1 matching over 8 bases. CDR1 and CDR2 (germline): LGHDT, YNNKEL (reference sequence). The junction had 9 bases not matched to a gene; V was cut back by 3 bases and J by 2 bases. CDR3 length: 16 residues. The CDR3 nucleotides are TGTGCCAGCAGCCAGTTAGGACAGGGAGAAACCTACGAGCAGTACTTC. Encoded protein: CASSQLGQGETYEQYF.

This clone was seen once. The CDR3 is CASSYPGGQETQYF. The CDR3 DNA reads as TGTGCCAGCAGTTACCCCGGCGGGCAAGAGACCCAGTACTTC. This chain joins TRBV6-2 or TRBV6-3 and TRBJ2-5; D is possibly TRBD2 (5 bases). This CDR3 comprises 14 residues. From germline, CDR1 is MNHEY and CDR2 SVGEGT. Trimming stripped 2 bases from V and 2 bases from J, with 9 bases between.

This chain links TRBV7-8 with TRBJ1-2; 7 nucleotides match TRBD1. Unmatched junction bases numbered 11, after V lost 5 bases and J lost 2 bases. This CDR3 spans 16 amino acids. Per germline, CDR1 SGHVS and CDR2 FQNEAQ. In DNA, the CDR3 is TGTGCCAGCAGCCCCTTCCACCGGGACAGAAACTATGGCTACACCTTC. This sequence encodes CASSPFHRDRNYGYTF.

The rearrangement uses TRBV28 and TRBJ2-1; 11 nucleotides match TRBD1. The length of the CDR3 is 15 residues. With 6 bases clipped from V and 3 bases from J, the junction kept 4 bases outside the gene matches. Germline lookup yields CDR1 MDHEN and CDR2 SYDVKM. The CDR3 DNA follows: TGTGCCAGCAGATCGGGACAGGGGGGCTACAATGAGCAGTTCTTC. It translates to CASRSGQGGYNEQFF. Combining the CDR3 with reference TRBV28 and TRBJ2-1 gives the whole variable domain DVKVTQSSRYLVKRTGEKVFLECVQDMDHENMFWYRQDPGLGLRLIYFSYDVKMKEKGDIPEGYSVSREKKERFSLILESASTNQTSMYLCASRSGQGGYNEQFFGPGTRLTVL.

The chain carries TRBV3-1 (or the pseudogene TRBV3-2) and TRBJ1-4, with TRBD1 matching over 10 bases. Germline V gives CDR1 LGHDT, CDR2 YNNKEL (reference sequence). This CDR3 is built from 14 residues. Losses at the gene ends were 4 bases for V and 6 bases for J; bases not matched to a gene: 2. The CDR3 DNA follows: TGTGCCAGCAGCCGGGGACAGGGGCATGAAAAACTGTTTTTT. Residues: CASSRGQGHEKLFF.

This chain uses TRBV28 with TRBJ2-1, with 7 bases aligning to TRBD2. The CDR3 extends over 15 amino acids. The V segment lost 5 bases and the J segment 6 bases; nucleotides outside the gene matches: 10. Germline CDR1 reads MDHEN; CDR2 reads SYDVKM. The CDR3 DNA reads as TGTGCCAGCAGTACTTTAGCGGGTAACATCAATGAGCAGTTCTTC. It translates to CASSTLAGNINEQFF.

The CDR3 DNA reads as TGTGCCAGCCGGACAGGGAGCTTGAGAGGCTACACCTTC. As protein: CASRTGSLRGYTF. V gene TRBV27 combines with J gene TRBJ1-2; 8 nucleotides line up with TRBD1. V was clipped by 8 bases and J by 8 bases; unmatched bases: 10. The germline V gene encodes CDR1 MNHEY and CDR2 SMNVEV (reference sequence). This CDR3 has 13 amino acids.